These 28 T cell receptor beta chains share one sample of origin, sequenced in a study of T-cell reconstitution after alpha-beta-depleted transplantation in children. Unique molecular identifiers were incorporated into the prepared TCRbeta library. Each CDR3 protein gets one entry after TCRdb re-called the PCR reads with MiXCR. The table records 300,000 to 350,000 distinct CDR3 sequences, 15% to 20% of them present only once. The specimen was PBMCs, mostly from graft donor cells, collected 360 days after TCRalphabeta/CD19-depleted stem cell transplant. The receptor source for this set is a male patient between 2 and 9 years old who had a stem cell transplant for acute lymphoblastic leukemia, so the T cells may come from the graft donor.

This clonotype appeared many times. V usage is TRBV12-3 or TRBV12-4 and J usage is TRBJ1-4, with 11 bases identical to TRBD1. J was trimmed by 8 bases and V by 5 bases; bases with no gene match: 4. The CDR3 is made up of 14 amino acids. The CDR3 region is CASSLRTGGEKLFF. The DNA for the CDR3 is TGTGCCAGCAGTCTACGGACAGGGGGCGAAAAACTGTTTTTT.

The rearrangement uses TRBV15 and TRBJ2-7, with D tentatively TRBD2 (5 bases). Germline loops: CDR1 LNHNV, CDR2 YYDKDF (reference sequence). The CDR3 extends over 13 amino acids. V gave up 0 bases and J gave up 4 bases, with 7 bases separating them. The CDR3 DNA is TGTGCCACCAGCAGAGATGAGGGTTACGAGCAGTACTTC. The encoded protein is CATSRDEGYEQYF.

This clonotype was seen a few times. V usage is TRBV6-1 and J usage is TRBJ2-5; D might be TRBD1 (6 bases). The CDR3 is 16 amino acids. V was pared by 7 bases and J by 0 bases, with 18 bases between. Germline CDR1 is MNHNS and CDR2 is SASEGT. CDR3 coding DNA: TGTGCCAGCACGATGGGGGCTAGCAGCAACCAAGAGACCCAGTACTTC. Protein: CASTMGASSNQETQYF.

The genes are TRBV25-1 and TRBJ2-3; 7 positions agree with TRBD1. After removal of 8 bases from V and 5 bases from J, the junction contained 13 bases not matched to a gene. This CDR3 region has 15 residues. Germline-derived CDR1 and CDR2 are MGHDK and SYGVNS. The CDR3 nucleotides are TGTGCCAGCGGAACCCCCGCTGACAGGGAAGATACGCAGTATTTT. Its protein is CASGTPADREDTQYF.

In its sample, this clonotype was seen a few times. The chain couples TRBV20-1 to TRBJ2-1; no clear D gene. V lost 7 bases and J lost 1, with 8 bases in between. Per the germline V gene, CDR1 is DFQATT and CDR2 is SNEGSKA (reference sequence). The CDR3 length is 12 residues. CDR3: CSGVESYNEQFF. The CDR3 DNA reads as TGCAGTGGGGTTGAGTCCTACAATGAGCAGTTCTTC.

V usage is TRBV6-5 and J usage is TRBJ2-2; TRBD2 agrees at 7 bases. CDR1 is MNHEY, CDR2 SVGAGI, per germline. J was trimmed by 6 bases and V by 3 bases; bases with no gene match: 4. This CDR3 is built from 14 residues. CDR3 nucleotides: TGTGCCAGCAGTTATTTGCGGGAGCCCGGGGAGCTGTTTTTT. It specifies CASSYLREPGELFF.

This clonotype was counted only a few times. V and J are TRBV4-1 and TRBJ1-5; weak D call: TRBD1 (6 bases). This CDR3 has 13 residues. The V end lost 0 bases, the J end lost 16 bases, and 16 bases lay between the germline ends. Per the germline V gene, CDR1 is MGHRA and CDR2 is YSYEKL. The CDR3 DNA reads TGCGCCAGCAGCCAAGACCGGGACACGGGGAAACATTTT. Translated, it gives CASSQDRDTGKHF.

The sample holds a few counts of this clonotype. V gene TRBV7-2 combines with J gene TRBJ2-7, with 8 nucleotides matching TRBD2. Germline-derived CDR1 and CDR2 are SGHTA and FQGNSA. CDR3 length: 16 amino acids. With V trimmed by 2 bases and J by 2 bases, 8 bases remained unmatched. The CDR3 spells CASSLIGLARAYEQYF. CDR3 nucleotides: TGTGCCAGCAGCTTAATCGGACTAGCCCGCGCCTACGAGCAGTACTTC.

J is TRBJ2-5 and V is TRBV20-1; a weak D match, TRBD1 (8 bases). Looked up from germline, CDR1 is DFQATT and CDR2 is SNEGSKA (reference sequence). CDR3 length: 12 residues. V was shortened by 6 bases and J by 6 bases, with 14 bases between the two germline ends. The CDR3 DNA follows: TGCAGTGCCTACAGGGGGGGGCAGACCCAGTACTTC. Translating gives CSAYRGGQTQYF.

This clonotype was seen more than once but under ten times. J is TRBJ2-1 and V is TRBV19, with D perhaps TRBD1 or TRBD2 (5 bases each). This CDR3 spans 16 amino acids. Germline lookup yields CDR1 LNHDA and CDR2 SQIVND (reference sequence). V was pared by 3 bases and J by 1 base, with 13 bases between. CDR3 sequence (DNA): TGTGCCAGTAGTATCCAGGGATGGAGGTCCTACAATGAGCAGTTCTTC. Protein product: CASSIQGWRSYNEQFF.

The V gene is TRBV27, the J gene TRBJ1-5; a weak D match, TRBD1 (6 bases). Per the germline V gene, CDR1 is MNHEY and CDR2 is SMNVEV (reference sequence). V gave up 6 bases and J gave up 6 bases, with 18 bases separating them. The CDR3 runs to 15 residues. The CDR3 loop is CASRASGAIFQPQHF. The CDR3 region has the DNA TGTGCCAGCAGGGCGTCGGGGGCGATTTTTCAGCCCCAGCATTTT.

This clonotype was seen a few times. This chain joins TRBV30 and TRBJ2-1; the D is unclear. Germline CDR1 is GTSNPN and CDR2 is SVGIG (reference sequence). CDR3 length: 11 amino acids. V lost 0 bases and J lost 8, with 5 bases in between. The CDR3: CAWSVPDEQFF. As DNA, the CDR3 is TGTGCCTGGAGTGTACCCGATGAGCAGTTCTTC.

This clonotype was seen only a few times. The chain carries TRBV28 and TRBJ1-5; 10 bases are shared with TRBD1. V was clipped by 5 bases and J by 7 bases; unmatched bases: 14. From germline, CDR1 is MDHEN and CDR2 SYDVKM. There are 17 residues in the CDR3. The CDR3 loop reads CASSLPGTGVSRQPQHF. The CDR3 DNA reads TGTGCCAGCAGTCTCCCCGGGACAGGGGTTTCGAGGCAGCCCCAGCATTTT.

The J gene is TRBJ2-3, the V gene TRBV7-2; 10 positions match TRBD2. Losses at the gene ends were 5 bases for V and 2 bases for J; bases not matched to a gene: 7. The CDR3 runs to 16 residues. In germline, CDR1 is SGHTA, CDR2 FQGNSA. CDR3 in amino acids: CASSELAGRFTDTQYF. For the CDR3, the DNA is TGTGCCAGCAGCGAACTAGCGGGGCGCTTCACAGATACGCAGTATTTT.

The chain employs TRBV4-3 and TRBJ2-7; TRBD2 matches 12 bases. With 2 bases clipped from V and 0 bases from J, the junction kept 11 bases outside the gene matches. Germline V gene sequence: CDR1 LGHNA, CDR2 YSLEER. The CDR3 covers 19 residues. For the CDR3, the DNA is TGCGCCAGCAGCCAATGGTCGGGACTAGCGGGCCCTAGCTCCTACGAGCAGTACTTC. Translating it yields CASSQWSGLAGPSSYEQYF.

The rearrangement links TRBV4-3 to TRBJ2-3; 11 nucleotides align to TRBD2. Per germline, CDR1 LGHNA and CDR2 YSLEER. The V segment lost 1 base and the J segment 2 bases; nucleotides outside the gene matches: 2. The CDR3 has 16 residues. This chain's CDR3 is CASSQGTSGFTDTQYF. CDR3 coding DNA: TGCGCCAGCAGCCAAGGGACTAGCGGGTTCACAGATACGCAGTATTTT.

V usage is TRBV6-1 and J usage is TRBJ1-3; the match to TRBD1 covers 7 bases. Looked up from germline, CDR1 is MNHNS and CDR2 is SASEGT. V shed 5 bases, J shed 0 bases, and the junction held 7 bases outside the gene matches. This CDR3 contains 16 residues. The chain's CDR3 is CASSRQGQNSGNTIYF. In nucleotides, the CDR3 is TGTGCCAGCAGTCGACAGGGACAAAACTCTGGAAACACCATATATTTT.

V gene TRBV24-1 combines with J gene TRBJ1-5; no clear D. V lost 8 bases and J 5 bases, leaving 21 bases between the germline ends. Germline V lookup: CDR1 KGHDR, CDR2 SFDVKD. The CDR3 spans 16 residues. The CDR3 region is CATTETIDPAYQPQHF. The CDR3 DNA follows: TGTGCCACCACCGAGACCATAGATCCAGCATATCAGCCCCAGCATTTT.

The chain uses TRBV12-3 or TRBV12-4 and TRBJ2-1, with TRBD2 matching over 11 bases. The CDR3 consists of 20 residues. V trimming: 6 bases; J trimming: 2 bases; junction bases outside the gene matches: 18. Here the CDR3 reads CASRRVVVGLAGGPYNEQFF. CDR3 nucleotide sequence: TGTGCCAGCAGGCGCGTGGTCGTAGGGCTAGCGGGAGGTCCCTACAATGAGCAGTTCTTC.

The rearrangement joins TRBV7-2 to TRBJ2-3; D is perhaps TRBD2 (5 bases). Trimming removed 5 bases at V and 4 bases at J, with 16 bases between. Germline V gene lookup returns CDR1 SGHTA and CDR2 FQGNSA. There are 15 residues in the CDR3. DNA for the CDR3: TGTGCCAGCAGCGCGGACCTAGCCCTCGCAGATACGCAGTATTTT. Amino acids: CASSADLALADTQYF.

This clonotype has more than one count but fewer than ten. This chain links TRBV7-2 with TRBJ2-7; D possibly corresponds to TRBD1 (6 bases). The CDR3 extends over 14 amino acids. The V gene lost 2 bases and the J gene lost 5 bases, with 13 bases spanning the gap. Germline CDR1 SGHTA, CDR2 FQGNSA. CDR3 protein: CASSLSQDSNEQYF. CDR3 sequence (DNA): TGTGCCAGCAGCTTAAGTCAGGACAGCAACGAGCAGTACTTC.

This clonotype was recorded at least ten times. This chain uses TRBV9 with TRBJ2-3; D gene uncertain. Germline V lookup: CDR1 SGDLS, CDR2 YYNGEE. V was shortened by 3 bases and J by 2 bases, with 10 bases between the two germline ends. The CDR3 is 14 amino acids. The CDR3 bases are TGTGCCAGCAGCGGGCTGGCCCTCACAGATACGCAGTATTTT. Translated: CASSGLALTDTQYF.

In its sample, this clonotype was seen a few times. The V and J genes are TRBV12-3 or TRBV12-4 and TRBJ2-1, with 7 bases aligning to TRBD2. The CDR3 consists of 14 residues. The trim removed 5 bases at V and 6 bases at J, leaving 7 bases unmatched. CDR3 nucleotide sequence: TGTGCCAGCAGTAACAGCGGGATTGCCAATGAGCAGTTCTTC. Its protein product is CASSNSGIANEQFF.

This clonotype was counted between two and nine times. The chain has TRBV27 and TRBJ1-2; D gene unclear. Trimming stripped 4 bases from V and 4 bases from J, with 10 bases between. CDR3 size: 13 residues. Germline-derived CDR1 and CDR2 are MNHEY and SMNVEV (reference sequence). The CDR3 DNA reads as TGTGCCAGCAGTTCTTATGGAGGCTATGGCTACACCTTC. Translation: CASSSYGGYGYTF.

The sample holds one count of this clonotype. The chain recombines TRBV5-1 with TRBJ2-7; no clear D gene. CDR1 is SGHRS, CDR2 YFSETQ, per germline. V lost 1 base and J lost 6, with 8 bases in between. This CDR3 is built from 12 residues. Here the CDR3 reads CASSLTLGEQYF. The CDR3 DNA is TGCGCCAGCAGCTTGACCTTAGGCGAGCAGTACTTC.

This clonotype was counted at least ten times. This sequence joins TRBV29-1 and TRBJ2-6; no definite D call. Trimming shortened V by 6 bases and J by 0 bases, and 15 bases separated the two germline ends. The CDR3 is 16 amino acids. Germline V gene data show CDR1 as SQVTM and CDR2 as ANQGSEA. CDR3 coding DNA: TGCAGCGTCCAGTTATACAGAAACTCTGGGGCCAACGTCCTGACTTTC. Its protein product is CSVQLYRNSGANVLTF.

This clonotype occurred a few times. This chain connects TRBV12-3 or TRBV12-4 to TRBJ2-5, with D unclear. This CDR3 contains 15 residues. Trimming took 5 bases from V and 3 from J, leaving 16 bases between them. CDR3 region: CASSETPPKKETQYF. The CDR3 nucleotides read TGTGCCAGCAGTGAGACACCCCCAAAAAAAGAGACCCAGTACTTC.

This clonotype was seen just once. The chain links TRBV11-1 to TRBJ2-3; perhaps TRBD1 as D (7 bases). The V end was cut by 4 bases, the J end by 6 bases, with 26 bases between. CDR3 length: 18 amino acids. CDR1 and CDR2 (germline): SGHAT, FQDESV (reference sequence). This CDR3 reads CASSSPAAGTEVGDTQYF. CDR3 nucleotide sequence: TGTGCCAGCAGCTCGCCTGCCGCGGGGACAGAAGTAGGGGATACGCAGTATTTT.